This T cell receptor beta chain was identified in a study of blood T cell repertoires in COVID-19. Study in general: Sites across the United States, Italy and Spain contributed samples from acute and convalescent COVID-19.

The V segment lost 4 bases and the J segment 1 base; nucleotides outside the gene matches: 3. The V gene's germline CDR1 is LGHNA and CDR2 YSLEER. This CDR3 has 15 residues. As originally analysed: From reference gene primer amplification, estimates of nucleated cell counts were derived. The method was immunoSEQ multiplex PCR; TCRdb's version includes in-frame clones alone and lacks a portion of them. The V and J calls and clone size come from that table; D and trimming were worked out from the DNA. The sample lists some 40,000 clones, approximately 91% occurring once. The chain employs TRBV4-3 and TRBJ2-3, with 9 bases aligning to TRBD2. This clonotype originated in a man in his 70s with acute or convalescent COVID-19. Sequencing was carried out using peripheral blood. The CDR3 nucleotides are TGCGCCAGCAGCCCCCTAGCGGGGCGCACAGATACGCAGTATTTT. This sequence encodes CASSPLAGRTDTQYF.